Listed below are T cell receptor beta chains from one sample, sequenced in a study of T-cell memory formation after mild COVID-19. TCRdb independently ran MiXCR on the 5' RACE reads; one entry per CDR3 protein. The sample has about 430,000 distinct CDR3 sequences, 20% to 25% seen once. The specimen sequenced was PBMCs or a T cell subset sorted from them (not recorded which). Source of these receptors: an adult woman who had mild COVID-19 (a few samples of this study predate the infection). Cell type and time point are not known. Each CDR3 is given with its conserved first and last residue. D genes are given only for firm matches. Clone size, where shown, is once, few, many, or a class for clones that have expanded.

v_call	clone_size	j_call	cdr3_length	d_call	cdr3_aa	cdr3_nt
TRBV12-5	few	TRBJ2-1	17	TRBD1	CASGFYRGRDDYNEQFF	TGTGCTAGTGGTTTTTACAGGGGGCGAGACGACTACAATGAGCAGTTCTTC
TRBV12-3/TRBV12-4	few	TRBJ1-1	15	TRBD1	CASRNPQGEHTEAFF	TGTGCCAGCAGAAACCCCCAGGGGGAGCACACTGAAGCTTTCTTT
TRBV7-6	few	TRBJ2-1	16	TRBD2	CASSLRTSGNHNEQFF	TGTGCCAGCAGCTTACGCACTAGCGGGAACCACAATGAGCAGTTCTTC
TRBV3-1	NA	TRBJ2-1	15	NA	CASSQVLTVNNEQFF	TGTGCCAGCAGCCAAGTACTGACGGTTAACAATGAGCAGTTCTTC
TRBV5-1	NA	TRBJ2-6	18	NA	CASSINSGEGAGANVLTF	TGCGCCAGCAGCATTAATTCGGGGGAAGGCGCTGGGGCCAACGTCCTGACTTTC
TRBV20-1	NA	TRBJ2-7	13	NA	CSAVQENSYEQYF	TGCAGTGCGGTGCAGGAGAACTCCTACGAGCAGTACTTC
TRBV7-2	once	TRBJ1-5	17	NA	CASSLVGYQRSNQPQHF	TGTGCCAGCAGCTTAGTAGGATATCAGCGTAGCAATCAGCCCCAGCATTTT
TRBV30	NA	TRBJ2-6	18	TRBD1	CAWSVKTGQSSGANVLTF	TGTGCCTGGAGTGTAAAAACGGGACAGAGTTCTGGGGCCAACGTCCTGACTTTC
TRBV12-3/TRBV12-4	NA	TRBJ1-3	14	NA	CASSLGEAGNTIYF	TGTGCCAGCAGTTTGGGGGAAGCTGGAAACACCATATATTTT
TRBV12-3/TRBV12-4	few	TRBJ1-5	15	TRBD1	CASSTTGRSNQPQHF	TGTGCCAGCAGTACGACAGGGAGGAGCAATCAGCCCCAGCATTTT
TRBV12-5	once	TRBJ2-2	16	TRBD2	CASGLLAGMNTGELFF	TGTGCTAGTGGTTTGCTAGCGGGGATGAACACCGGGGAGCTGTTTTTT
TRBV20-1	few	TRBJ2-3	11	NA	CSAEDGIQPYF	TGCAGTGCGGAAGACGGGATTCAACCGTATTTT
TRBV30	few	TRBJ1-5	13	NA	CAWSDRENQPQHF	TGTGCCTGGAGTGACAGGGAAAATCAGCCCCAGCATTTT
TRBV19	few	TRBJ1-5	15	NA	CASGSGTLSNQPQHF	TGTGCCAGTGGAAGCGGGACACTCAGCAATCAGCCCCAGCATTTT
TRBV27	few	TRBJ2-7	14	TRBD1	CASSPGTGVSEQYF	TGTGCCAGCAGCCCAGGGACAGGGGTCTCCGAGCAGTACTTC
TRBV27	NA	TRBJ1-6	17	TRBD1	CASSLGSGGFYNSPLHF	TGTGCCAGCAGTTTGGGTTCAGGGGGCTTCTATAATTCACCCCTCCACTTT
TRBV4-3	few	TRBJ2-1	15	NA	CASSQDWLANNEQFF	TGCGCCAGCAGCCAAGATTGGCTCGCAAACAATGAGCAGTTCTTC
TRBV18	many	TRBJ2-3	14	TRBD2	CASSPLAGADTQYF	TGTGCCAGCTCACCACTAGCGGGAGCAGATACGCAGTATTTT
TRBV9	few	TRBJ1-2	16	TRBD1	CASSSPGDSRNYGYTF	TGTGCCAGCAGTTCTCCCGGGGACAGCCGTAACTATGGCTACACCTTC
TRBV29-1	NA	TRBJ2-7	13	TRBD1	CSVRGTVTYEQYF	TGCAGCGTACGAGGGACAGTCACCTACGAGCAGTACTTC
TRBV12-3/TRBV12-4	many	TRBJ1-1	12	NA	CASSDRFTEAFF	TGTGCCAGCAGTGACAGGTTTACTGAAGCTTTCTTT
TRBV9	many	TRBJ2-1	15	TRBD2	CASSPTSGGYNEQFF	TGTGCCAGCAGCCCGACTAGCGGGGGGTACAATGAGCAGTTCTTC
TRBV7-4	NA	TRBJ2-3	15	NA	CASSLGRALTDTQYF	TGTGCCAGCAGCTTAGGCAGGGCCCTCACAGATACGCAGTATTTT
TRBV29-1	once	TRBJ1-2	12	TRBD1	CSVARTGYGYTF	TGCAGCGTTGCCCGGACAGGGTATGGCTACACCTTC
TRBV6-1	NA	TRBJ2-7	17	NA	CASRKMTDSPEWHEQYF	TGTGCCAGCAGGAAGATGACAGACAGCCCGGAGTGGCACGAGCAGTACTTC
TRBV4-3	NA	TRBJ2-7	16	NA	CASSQDRDLYSYEQYF	TGCGCCAGCAGCCAAGACCGGGACCTATATTCCTACGAGCAGTACTTC
TRBV20-1	NA	TRBJ2-7	14	NA	CSAQTYSVNDEQYF	TGCAGTGCTCAGACCTACTCCGTTAACGACGAGCAGTACTTC
TRBV5-5	NA	TRBJ1-2	15	TRBD1	CASSANRQGEPGYTF	TGTGCCAGCAGCGCCAACCGACAGGGGGAGCCTGGCTACACCTTC
TRBV29-1	NA	TRBJ1-2	17	TRBD1	CSVIVRGQAGGRGGYTF	TGCAGCGTCATCGTAAGGGGGCAGGCTGGAGGACGGGGAGGCTACACCTTC
TRBV7-2	few	TRBJ1-5	14	NA	CASGPAVGNQPQHF	TGTGCCAGCGGGCCGGCGGTTGGCAATCAGCCCCAGCATTTT
TRBV24-1	NA	TRBJ2-7	14	NA	CATSEAASSYEQYF	TGTGCCACCAGTGAGGCGGCTTCGTCCTACGAGCAGTACTTC
TRBV12-3/TRBV12-4	NA	TRBJ1-5	14	NA	CASGHTPPGQPQHF	TGTGCCAGCGGCCATACCCCCCCCGGCCAGCCCCAGCATTTT
TRBV7-8	NA	TRBJ2-7	12	TRBD1	CASTIGGGEQYF	TGTGCCAGCACCATAGGGGGCGGCGAGCAGTACTTC
TRBV20-1	NA	TRBJ1-1	15	TRBD1	CSAQSLQGADTEAFF	TGCAGTGCGCAGTCCCTCCAGGGGGCGGACACTGAAGCTTTCTTT
TRBV12-3/TRBV12-4	NA	TRBJ2-5	15	TRBD2	CASSPSLAGVETQYF	TGTGCCAGCAGCCCCAGTCTAGCGGGGGTAGAGACCCAGTACTTC
TRBV10-3	NA	TRBJ2-7	12	NA	CAISESTVEQYF	TGTGCCATCAGTGAGTCGACGGTCGAGCAGTACTTC
TRBV9	NA	TRBJ2-1	17	TRBD1	CASSVGTATTRNHEQFF	TGTGCCAGCAGCGTTGGGACAGCCACGACCCGAAATCATGAGCAGTTCTTC
TRBV6-1	NA	TRBJ1-1	14	TRBD1	CASSEPTGGGTAFF	TGTGCCAGCAGTGAACCGACAGGAGGGGGCACGGCTTTCTTT
TRBV7-9	NA	TRBJ2-5	16	TRBD2	CASSLGTAGNQETQYF	TGTGCCAGCAGCTTAGGTACAGCGGGGAACCAAGAGACCCAGTACTTC